The 5 T cell receptor beta chains below come from one sample, sequenced in a study of shared clonotypes between healthy human individuals. CD45RO negativity and positive selection for CCR7 defined naive CD8 cells, a population that excluded terminally differentiated effector memory CD45RA+ cells. The data were produced by immunoSEQ multiplex PCR, yet TCRdb's version contains in-frame clones alone and is incomplete. The sample shows hundreds of thousands of clones, nearly 95% of them seen only once. Input material: naive CD8+ T cells sorted from blood. The source of these receptors is a young man in good health.

About this clone: Other DNA sequences from this sample encode an identical CDR3 as well. V usage is TRBV7-9 and J usage is TRBJ1-2; TRBD1 agrees at 8 bases. J gave up 2 bases and V 5 bases, and 16 bases lay outside the gene matches. In germline, CDR1 is SEHNR, CDR2 FQNEAQ (reference sequence). The CDR3 covers 18 residues. CDR3 in DNA: TGTGCCAGCAGCCCTAAGAAACGACAGGGGATTGAAAACTATGGCTACACCTTC. Residues: CASSPKKRQGIENYGYTF.

This rearrangement joins TRBV6-5 to TRBJ1-1; unclear D gene. Germline loops: CDR1 MNHEY, CDR2 SVGAGI. This CDR3 comprises 14 residues. V lost 6 bases, J lost 2 bases, and 13 bases lay in between. CDR3 in DNA: TGTGCCAGCAGCCCATGGGAAGGAAACACTGAAGCTTTCTTT. Protein: CASSPWEGNTEAFF.

Worth noting for this clone: This sample includes further DNA sequences coding for the same CDR3. The V and J genes are TRBV9 and TRBJ2-2; perhaps TRBD1 as D (5 bases). The germline CDR1 and CDR2 sequences are SGDLS and YYNGEE. V was clipped by 2 bases and J by 6 bases, with 8 bases between them. CDR3 size: 13 residues. The CDR3 nucleotides are TGTGCCAGCAGCGTTGAAGGGGCCGGGGAGCTGTTTTTT. Protein: CASSVEGAGELFF.

V is TRBV5-1 and J is TRBJ2-2, with 7 nucleotides matching TRBD1. The length of the CDR3 is 19 residues. V gave up 0 bases and J gave up 4 bases; unmatched junction bases: 15. CDR1 and CDR2 from the germline V gene are SGHRS and YFSETQ. The CDR3 loop is CASSLGAPGQIVSTGELFF. The CDR3, as DNA: TGCGCCAGCAGCTTGGGGGCCCCGGGACAGATAGTTTCCACCGGGGAGCTGTTTTTT.

Concerning this clone itself: This sample also contains other DNA sequences that code for the same CDR3. V and J are TRBV28 and TRBJ1-2; D is undetermined. Germline CDR1 is MDHEN and CDR2 is SYDVKM. The CDR3 spans 13 residues. V lost 1 base and J lost 4, with 7 bases in between. The CDR3 loop is CASSLSEGYGYTF. The CDR3 DNA reads as TGTGCCAGCAGTTTATCGGAGGGCTATGGCTACACCTTC.